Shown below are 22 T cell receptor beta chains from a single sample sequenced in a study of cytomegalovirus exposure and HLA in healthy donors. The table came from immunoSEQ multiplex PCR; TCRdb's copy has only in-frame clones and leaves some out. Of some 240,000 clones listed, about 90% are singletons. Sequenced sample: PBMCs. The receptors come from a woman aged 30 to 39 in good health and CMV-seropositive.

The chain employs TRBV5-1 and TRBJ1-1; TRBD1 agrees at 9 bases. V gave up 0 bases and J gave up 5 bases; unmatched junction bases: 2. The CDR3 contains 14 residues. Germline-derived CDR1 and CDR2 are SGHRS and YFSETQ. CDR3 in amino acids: CASSLGQGETEAFF. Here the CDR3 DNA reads TGCGCCAGCAGCTTGGGACAGGGGGAAACTGAAGCTTTCTTT.

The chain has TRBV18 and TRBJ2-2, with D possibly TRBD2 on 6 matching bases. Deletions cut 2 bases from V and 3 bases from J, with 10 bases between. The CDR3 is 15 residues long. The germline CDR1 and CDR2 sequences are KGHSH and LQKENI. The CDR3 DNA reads TGTGCCAGCTCACCAGGCGGGATTTACACCGGGGAGCTGTTTTTT. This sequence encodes CASSPGGIYTGELFF.

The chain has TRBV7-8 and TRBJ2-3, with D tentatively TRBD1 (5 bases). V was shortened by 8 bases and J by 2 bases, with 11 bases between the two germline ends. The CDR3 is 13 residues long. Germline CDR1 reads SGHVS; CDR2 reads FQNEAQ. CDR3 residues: CASAYRFTDTQYF. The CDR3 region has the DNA TGTGCCAGCGCGTACAGGTTCACAGATACGCAGTATTTT.

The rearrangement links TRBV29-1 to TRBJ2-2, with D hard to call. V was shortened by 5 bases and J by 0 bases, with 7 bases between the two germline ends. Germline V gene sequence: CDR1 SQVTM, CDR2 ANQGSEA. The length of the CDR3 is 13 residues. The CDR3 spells CSVLFANTGELFF. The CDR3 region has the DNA TGCAGCGTTCTTTTTGCGAACACCGGGGAGCTGTTTTTT.

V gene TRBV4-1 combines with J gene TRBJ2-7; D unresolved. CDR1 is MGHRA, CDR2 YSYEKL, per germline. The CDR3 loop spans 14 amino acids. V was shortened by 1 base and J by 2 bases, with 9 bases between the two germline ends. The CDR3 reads CASSQAEQTYEQYF. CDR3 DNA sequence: TGCGCCAGCAGCCAAGCAGAACAGACCTACGAGCAGTACTTC.

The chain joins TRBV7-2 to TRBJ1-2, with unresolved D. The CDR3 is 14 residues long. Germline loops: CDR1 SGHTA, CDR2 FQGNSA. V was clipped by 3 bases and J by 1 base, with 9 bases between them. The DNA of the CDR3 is TGTGCCAGCAGCTTTAGGCAGGATAACTATGGCTACACCTTC. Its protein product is CASSFRQDNYGYTF.

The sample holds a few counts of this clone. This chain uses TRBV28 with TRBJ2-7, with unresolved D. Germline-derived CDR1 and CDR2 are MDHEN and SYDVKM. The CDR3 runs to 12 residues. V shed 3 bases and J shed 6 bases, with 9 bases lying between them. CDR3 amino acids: CASSFTESEQYF. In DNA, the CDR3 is TGTGCCAGCAGTTTCACGGAGTCCGAGCAGTACTTC.

CDR3 residues: CATRIAGALEEQYF. The CDR3 DNA is TGCGCCACCCGCATAGCGGGAGCTTTGGAAGAGCAGTACTTC. The chain recombines TRBV10-2 with TRBJ2-7; 9 nucleotides agree with TRBD2. The CDR3 is 14 residues long. Germline-derived CDR1 and CDR2 are WSHSY and SAAADI. Trimming took 10 bases from V and 7 from J; bases not matched to a gene: 14.

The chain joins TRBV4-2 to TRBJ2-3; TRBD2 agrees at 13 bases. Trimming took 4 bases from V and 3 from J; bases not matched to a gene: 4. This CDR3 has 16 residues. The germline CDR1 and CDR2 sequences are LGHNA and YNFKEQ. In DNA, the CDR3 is TGTGCCAGCAGCCCCCGGACTAGCGGGAGTACAGATACGCAGTATTTT. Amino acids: CASSPRTSGSTDTQYF.

CDR3 in amino acids: CSVPGNPPSGYTF. CDR3 bases: TGCAGCGTCCCCGGGAACCCCCCGAGTGGCTACACCTTC. The V gene is TRBV29-1, the J gene TRBJ1-2; D unclear. The CDR3 is made up of 13 amino acids. CDR1 SQVTM and CDR2 ANQGSEA come from the germline V gene. V was shortened by 6 bases and J by 7 bases, with 18 bases between the two germline ends.

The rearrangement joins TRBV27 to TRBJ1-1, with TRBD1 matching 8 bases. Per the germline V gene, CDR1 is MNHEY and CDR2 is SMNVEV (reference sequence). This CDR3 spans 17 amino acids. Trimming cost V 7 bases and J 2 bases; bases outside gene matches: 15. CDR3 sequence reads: CASTLFGQGATNTEAFF. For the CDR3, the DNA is TGTGCCAGCACCCTATTTGGACAGGGAGCGACTAACACTGAAGCTTTCTTT.

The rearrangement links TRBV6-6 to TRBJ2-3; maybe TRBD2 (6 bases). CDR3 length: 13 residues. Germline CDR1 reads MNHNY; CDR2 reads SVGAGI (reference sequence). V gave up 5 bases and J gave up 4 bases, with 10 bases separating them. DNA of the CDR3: TGTGCCAGCAGTCCACCGGGAGCAGATACGCAGTATTTT. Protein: CASSPPGADTQYF.

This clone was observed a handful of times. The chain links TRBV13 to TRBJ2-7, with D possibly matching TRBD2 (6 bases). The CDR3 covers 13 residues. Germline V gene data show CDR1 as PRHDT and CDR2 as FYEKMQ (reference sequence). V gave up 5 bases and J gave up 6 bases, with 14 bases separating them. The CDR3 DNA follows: TGTGCCAGCAGCCCGGGAGAGGTGGGCGAGCAGTACTTC. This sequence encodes CASSPGEVGEQYF.

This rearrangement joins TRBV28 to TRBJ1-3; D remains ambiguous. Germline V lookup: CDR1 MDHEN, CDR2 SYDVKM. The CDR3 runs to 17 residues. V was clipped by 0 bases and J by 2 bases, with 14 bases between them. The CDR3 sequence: CASSLWYSWGAGNTIYF. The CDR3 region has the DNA TGTGCCAGCAGTTTATGGTATTCGTGGGGAGCTGGAAACACCATATATTTT.

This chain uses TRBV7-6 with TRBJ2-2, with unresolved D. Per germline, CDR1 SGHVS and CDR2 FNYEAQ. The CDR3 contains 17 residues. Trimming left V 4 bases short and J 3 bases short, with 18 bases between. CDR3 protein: CASSSYGGASYTGELFF. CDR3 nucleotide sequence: TGTGCCAGCAGCTCCTATGGTGGAGCGTCATACACCGGGGAGCTGTTTTTT.

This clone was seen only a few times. CDR3 in amino acids: CASSPQGAGETQYF. The CDR3 coding sequence is TGTGCCAGCAGCCCGCAGGGGGCCGGAGAGACCCAGTACTTC. The chain combines TRBV7-7 with TRBJ2-5; 8 nucleotides agree with TRBD1. Germline trimming cut 5 bases from V and 4 bases from J; bases unmatched to any gene: 6. Germline V CDR1 and CDR2: SSHAT, FNYEAQ (reference sequence). The CDR3 is 14 residues long.

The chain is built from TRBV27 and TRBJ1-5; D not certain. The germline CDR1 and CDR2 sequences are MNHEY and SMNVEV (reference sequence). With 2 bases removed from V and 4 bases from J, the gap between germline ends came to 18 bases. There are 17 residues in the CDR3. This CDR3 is CASSLGAGTAGNQPQHF. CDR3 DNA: TGTGCCAGCAGTTTAGGAGCGGGAACAGCGGGAAATCAGCCCCAGCATTTT.

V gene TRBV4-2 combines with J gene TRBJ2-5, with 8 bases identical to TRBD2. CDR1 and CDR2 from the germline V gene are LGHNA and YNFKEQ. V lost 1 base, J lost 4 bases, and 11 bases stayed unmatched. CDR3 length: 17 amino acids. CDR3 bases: TGTGCCAGCAGCCAAGCAGGAAGCGGGAGTACGGGAGAGACCCAGTACTTC. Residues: CASSQAGSGSTGETQYF.

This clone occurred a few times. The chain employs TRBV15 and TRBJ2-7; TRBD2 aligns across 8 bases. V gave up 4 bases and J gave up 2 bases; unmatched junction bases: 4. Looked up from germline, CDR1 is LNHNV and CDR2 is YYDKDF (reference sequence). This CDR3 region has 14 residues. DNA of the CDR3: TGTGCCACCAGCACGCGGGGGGAAACCTACGAGCAGTACTTC. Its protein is CATSTRGETYEQYF.

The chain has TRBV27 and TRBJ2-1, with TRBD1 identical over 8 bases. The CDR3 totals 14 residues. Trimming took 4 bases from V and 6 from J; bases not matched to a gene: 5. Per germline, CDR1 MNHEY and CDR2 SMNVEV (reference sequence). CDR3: CASSSGQATNEQFF. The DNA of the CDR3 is TGTGCCAGCAGTTCGGGACAGGCTACCAATGAGCAGTTCTTC.

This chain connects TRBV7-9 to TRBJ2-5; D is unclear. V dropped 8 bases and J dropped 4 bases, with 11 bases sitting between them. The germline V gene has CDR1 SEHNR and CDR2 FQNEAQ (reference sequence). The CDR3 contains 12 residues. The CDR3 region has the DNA TGTGCCAGCTCTCTTTTCGGAGAGACCCAGTACTTC. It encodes CASSLFGETQYF.

Here the CDR3 DNA reads TGTGCCAGCAGCCCAACAAGCAGGGGTGGTACTGAAGCTTTCTTT. Its translation is CASSPTSRGGTEAFF. This chain uses TRBV4-2 with TRBJ1-1; a weak D match, TRBD1 (6 bases). The CDR3 loop spans 15 amino acids. Germline lookup yields CDR1 LGHNA and CDR2 YNFKEQ. Trimming cost V 4 bases and J 5 bases, with 17 bases left between them.